Each of the 11 T cell receptor beta chains below was sequenced from the same sample in a study of blood T cell repertoires in COVID-19. TCRdb keeps only in-frame clones here, not all; method: immunoSEQ multiplex PCR. Among about 340,000 clones listed, more than 70% were seen once. What was sequenced was peripheral blood. The receptors stem from a man between 25 and 39 years old with active or convalescent COVID-19.

This clone has only one observation. The chain links TRBV6-6 to TRBJ2-5, with 7 bases lining up with TRBD2. The CDR3 length is 14 residues. CDR1 MNHNY and CDR2 SVGAGI come from the germline V gene (reference sequence). The trim removed 7 bases at V and 5 bases at J, leaving 10 bases unmatched. CDR3 protein: CASKTAGGRETQYF. Written as DNA, the CDR3 is TGTGCCAGCAAAACGGCCGGGGGGAGGGAGACCCAGTACTTC.

The chain employs TRBV3-1 (or the pseudogene TRBV3-2) and TRBJ1-1, with 8 positions matching TRBD1. This CDR3 comprises 14 residues. Germline values: CDR1 LGHDT, CDR2 YNNKEL (reference sequence). V lost 0 bases, J lost 10 bases, and 7 bases stayed unmatched. CDR3 DNA sequence: TGTGCCAGCAGCCAAGAAAACGCCGGGACAGGAGCTTTCTTT. This sequence encodes CASSQENAGTGAFF.

The chain employs TRBV5-4 and TRBJ2-3; TRBD2 agrees at 9 bases. Trimming at V came to 1 base and at J to 8 bases, leaving 11 bases not matched to a gene. CDR1 is SGHNT, CDR2 YYREEE, per germline (reference sequence). The CDR3 is 16 residues long. The CDR3 bases are TGTGCCAGCAGCTTGCCTGGTCTAGCGGGGCAGGGTACGCAGTATTTT. This codes for CASSLPGLAGQGTQYF.

The chain combines TRBV4-1 with TRBJ1-3, with TRBD1 matching 8 bases. The V gene end was trimmed by 3 bases and the J gene end by 8 bases; junction bases not matched to a gene: 9. The CDR3 spans 15 residues. Germline assignment: CDR1 MGHRA and CDR2 YSYEKL. For the CDR3, the DNA is TGCGCCAGCAGCCATCCAGGCAGGGGGCTAGACACCATATATTTT. Protein sequence: CASSHPGRGLDTIYF.

V is TRBV24-1 and J is TRBJ1-1; TRBD1 might be the D (6 bases). The V and J ends lost 4 bases and 7 bases respectively, with 12 bases between them. There are 13 residues in the CDR3. Per germline, CDR1 KGHDR and CDR2 SFDVKD. CDR3 in amino acids: CATSDPGQDEAFF. CDR3 nucleotides: TGTGCCACCAGTGACCCGGGACAAGATGAAGCTTTCTTT.

V is TRBV7-2 and J is TRBJ1-5, with no clear D. Trimming took 2 bases from V and 4 from J, leaving 12 bases between them. The CDR3 contains 15 residues. The germline CDR1 and CDR2 sequences are SGHTA and FQGNSA. The CDR3 region has the DNA TGTGCCAGCAGCTTAAAGGCAGGAGGGAATCAGCCCCAGCATTTT. It encodes CASSLKAGGNQPQHF.

CDR3 in DNA: TGTGCCAGCAGTTTTGGCGGCCTCTCTGGGGCCAACGTCCTGACTTTC. Residues: CASSFGGLSGANVLTF. The chain is built from TRBV28 and TRBJ2-6; no definite D call. V dropped 3 bases and J dropped 0 bases, with 9 bases sitting between them. The CDR3 contains 16 residues. Germline assignment: CDR1 MDHEN and CDR2 SYDVKM.

The chain is built from TRBV9 and TRBJ1-1; D is uncertain. This CDR3 is 13 amino acids long. CDR1 is SGDLS and CDR2 is YYNGEE in the germline V gene. Trimming took 7 bases from V and 5 from J, leaving 15 bases between them. The CDR3 DNA follows: TGTGCCAGCCAATCCCCCGGGGATACTGAAGCTTTCTTT. Translating it yields CASQSPGDTEAFF.

The V and J genes are TRBV4-3 and TRBJ1-4; 7 bases agree with TRBD1. In germline, CDR1 is LGHNA, CDR2 YSLEER. After removal of 3 bases from V and 3 bases from J, the junction contained 7 bases not matched to a gene. CDR3 length: 16 amino acids. The CDR3 DNA sequence: TGCGCCAGCAGCCATGGACAGGAACCGGCTAATGAAAAACTGTTTTTT. Protein product: CASSHGQEPANEKLFF.

A note on this clone: Just one base apart from a much larger clone, this may be a read error. This chain links TRBV6-5 with TRBJ1-1; D not resolved. Per the germline V gene, CDR1 is MNHEY and CDR2 is SVGAGI. The V and J ends lost 4 bases and 0 bases respectively, with 6 bases between them. The CDR3 contains 13 residues. The CDR3 spells CASSFGLNTEAFF. The DNA for the CDR3 is TGTGCCAGCAGTTTTGGCCTGAACACTGAAGCTTTCTTT.

The genes are TRBV28 and TRBJ1-4; D is undetermined. CDR3 length: 11 residues. Trimming took 11 bases from V and 7 from J, leaving 11 bases between them. Germline CDR1 and CDR2: MDHEN and SYDVKM. The CDR3 DNA sequence: TGTGCCGGAGGCAGATCTGAAAAACTGTTTTTT. As protein: CAGGRSEKLFF. Using reference TRBV28 and TRBJ1-4 for the parts outside the CDR3, the full variable domain is DVKVTQSSRYLVKRTGEKVFLECVQDMDHENMFWYRQDPGLGLRLIYFSYDVKMKEKGDIPEGYSVSREKKERFSLILESASTNQTSMYLCAGGRSEKLFFGSGTQLSVL.